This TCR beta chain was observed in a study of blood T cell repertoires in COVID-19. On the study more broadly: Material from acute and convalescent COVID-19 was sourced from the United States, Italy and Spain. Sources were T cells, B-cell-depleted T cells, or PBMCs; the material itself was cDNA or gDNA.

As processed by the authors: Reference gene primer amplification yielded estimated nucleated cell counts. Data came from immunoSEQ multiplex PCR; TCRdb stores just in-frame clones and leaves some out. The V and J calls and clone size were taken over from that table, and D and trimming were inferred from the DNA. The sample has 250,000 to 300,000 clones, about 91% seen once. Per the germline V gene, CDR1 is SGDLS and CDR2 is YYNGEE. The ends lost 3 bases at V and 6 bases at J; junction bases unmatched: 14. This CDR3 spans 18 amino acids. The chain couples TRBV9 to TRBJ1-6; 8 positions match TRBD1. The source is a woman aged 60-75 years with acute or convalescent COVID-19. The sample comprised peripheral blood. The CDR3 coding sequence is TGTGCCAGCAGCGATTTCGGGCAGGGGGCTCCGGGTAATTCACCCCTCCACTTT. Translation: CASSDFGQGAPGNSPLHF.